Below are 22 T cell receptor beta chains sequenced from a single sample in a study of PD-1 blockade in classical Hodgkin lymphoma. Clones were read by immunoSEQ multiplex PCR, and TCRdb kept only the in-frame ones, dropping some. This sample carries around 99,000 clones, roughly 79% of them seen once, and the ten largest clones take around 17%. Every one of the patients relapsed after autologous stem cell transplantation (brentuximab vedotin exposure was variable). Sequences were derived from peripheral blood mononuclear cells (PBMCs), sampled before the second cycle of nivolumab. The origin of the receptors is a human donor with classical Hodgkin lymphoma.

CDR3 DNA: TGTGCCAGCAGGTCACTAGCGGGAGGCCCCTACAATGAGCAGTTCTTC. Translating gives CASRSLAGGPYNEQFF. This rearrangement joins TRBV28 to TRBJ2-1; 12 bases match TRBD2. V lost 6 bases to trimming and J lost 2 bases; unmatched junction nucleotides: 5. The germline V gene has CDR1 MDHEN and CDR2 SYDVKM. The CDR3 extends over 16 amino acids.

The chain employs TRBV10-3 and TRBJ2-7; possibly TRBD1 or TRBD2 for D (5 bases each). There are 12 residues in the CDR3. Germline V gene sequence: CDR1 ENHRY, CDR2 SYGVKD. V was clipped by 10 bases and J by 0 bases, with 10 bases between them. The CDR3 loop reads CATRDDSYEQYF. In DNA, the CDR3 is TGTGCCACCCGGGACGACTCCTACGAGCAGTACTTC.

The CDR3 loop is CASSLIPGETQYF. The CDR3 bases are TGCGCCAGCAGCTTGATACCAGGGGAGACCCAGTACTTC. This sequence joins TRBV5-1 and TRBJ2-5; perhaps TRBD1 as D (5 bases). The CDR3 sequence is 13 residues long. Germline V gene data show CDR1 as SGHRS and CDR2 as YFSETQ. The V end was cut by 1 base, the J end by 5 bases, with 9 bases between.

Worth noting for this clone: The same CDR3 can be traced to other DNA sequences in this sample. The chain links TRBV25-1 to TRBJ2-5; no reliable D call. V was trimmed by 8 bases and J by 2 bases, leaving 15 bases between them. The CDR3 totals 14 residues. Germline CDR1 MGHDK, CDR2 SYGVNS. The CDR3 here is CASQRWQSQETQYF. In DNA form, the CDR3 reads TGTGCCAGCCAACGGTGGCAGTCTCAAGAGACCCAGTACTTC. Supplemented by reference TRBV25-1 and TRBJ2-5, the full variable domain reads EADIYQTPRYLVIGTGKKITLECSQTMGHDKMYWYQQDPGMELHLIHYSYGVNSTEKGDLSSESTVSRIRTEHFPLTLESARPSHTSQYLCASQRWQSQETQYFGPGTRLLVL.

The chain links TRBV28 to TRBJ2-7; 9 bases line up with TRBD1. Germline V lookup: CDR1 MDHEN, CDR2 SYDVKM. The CDR3 totals 14 residues. V was pared by 7 bases and J by 2 bases, with 6 bases of the junction left unmatched. As DNA, the CDR3 is TGTGCCAGCACCTCGGGGGACAGGGCCTACGAGCAGTACTTC. Translation gives CASTSGDRAYEQYF.

The rearrangement uses TRBV19 and TRBJ1-5, with 8 positions matching TRBD1. The CDR3 spans 15 residues. V gave up 5 bases and J gave up 7 bases; unmatched junction bases: 10. Germline V CDR1 and CDR2: LNHDA, SQIVND (reference sequence). The CDR3 spells CASSAWTGTSQPQHF. The CDR3 region has the DNA TGTGCCAGTAGTGCCTGGACAGGGACAAGCCAGCCCCAGCATTTT. The full variable domain, its missing parts supplied by reference TRBV19 and TRBJ1-5, is DGGITQSPKYLFRKEGQNVTLSCEQNLNHDAMYWYRQDPGQGLRLIYYSQIVNDFQKGDIAEGYSVSREKKESFPLTVTSAQKNPTAFYLCASSAWTGTSQPQHFGDGTRLSIL.

This chain joins TRBV5-4 and TRBJ1-1; no clear D gene. The V gene's germline CDR1 is SGHNT and CDR2 YYREEE (reference sequence). V shed 0 bases and J shed 4 bases, with 10 bases lying between them. The CDR3 is 14 residues long. CDR3 nucleotides: TGTGCCAGCAGCTTGGGGGGATATAGCACTGAAGCTTTCTTT. Its protein is CASSLGGYSTEAFF.

The chain uses TRBV5-6 and TRBJ2-2; D gene unclear. This CDR3 is 16 amino acids long. Trimming shortened V by 2 bases and J by 4 bases, and 15 bases separated the two germline ends. The germline gives CDR1 SGHDT, CDR2 YYEEEE. Written as DNA, the CDR3 is TGTGCCAGCAGCTTATTAGACTTCACGGCCACCGGGGAGCTGTTTTTT. Protein: CASSLLDFTATGELFF.

The chain is built from TRBV5-4 and TRBJ2-1; 8 bases fit TRBD1. The ends lost 7 bases at V and 3 bases at J; junction bases unmatched: 9. The CDR3 is made up of 15 amino acids. Germline V lookup: CDR1 SGHNT, CDR2 YYREEE (reference sequence). CDR3 sequence reads: CASHHPGTGYNEQFF. CDR3 DNA sequence: TGTGCCAGCCACCACCCCGGGACAGGCTACAATGAGCAGTTCTTC.

The chain carries TRBV19 and TRBJ2-2; TRBD2 matches 10 bases. With V trimmed by 5 bases and J by 0 bases, 9 bases remained unmatched. CDR1 is LNHDA and CDR2 is SQIVND in the germline V gene (reference sequence). The CDR3 sequence is 18 residues long. DNA of the CDR3: TGTGCCAGTAGTTCCCGACTAGCGGGCCCTGCGAACACCGGGGAGCTGTTTTTT. This gives the protein CASSSRLAGPANTGELFF.

The rearrangement joins TRBV10-1 to TRBJ1-1; D remains ambiguous. The CDR3 consists of 13 residues. Between the trimmed V and J ends, which lost 3 bases and 1 base, there was a span of 6 bases. CDR1 and CDR2 (germline): WNHNN, SYGVQD (reference sequence). The CDR3 nucleotides read TGCGCCAGCAGTGAAGCCGGGAACACTGAAGCTTTCTTT. It specifies CASSEAGNTEAFF.

The J gene is TRBJ2-3, the V gene TRBV10-3; unclear D gene. The germline CDR1 and CDR2 sequences are ENHRY and SYGVKD. CDR3 size: 13 residues. Trimming shortened V by 11 bases and J by 2 bases, and 14 bases separated the two germline ends. CDR3 residues: CALQAGTTDTQYF. In nucleotides, the CDR3 is TGTGCCCTCCAGGCAGGCACCACAGATACGCAGTATTTT.

The rearrangement uses TRBV10-3 and TRBJ2-3, with a tentative D call TRBD2 (6 bases). Germline V gene sequence: CDR1 ENHRY, CDR2 SYGVKD. Between the trimmed V and J ends, which lost 0 bases and 4 bases, there was a span of 11 bases. This CDR3 region has 15 residues. In nucleotides, the CDR3 is TGTGCCATCAGTGAGTCTGCTGGGGGGTCAGATACGCAGTATTTT. Translation: CAISESAGGSDTQYF.

The gene calls are TRBV5-1 and TRBJ2-1; 7 bases align to TRBD1. CDR3 length: 14 amino acids. In germline, CDR1 is SGHRS, CDR2 YFSETQ. J gave up 0 bases and V 8 bases, and 5 bases lay outside the gene matches. The CDR3 DNA reads TGCGCCAGTACAGGGGAAAGCTCCTACAATGAGCAGTTCTTC. The encoded protein is CASTGESSYNEQFF.

This clone was seen a few times. This chain joins TRBV5-1 and TRBJ2-7, with D possibly being TRBD1 (6 bases). Trimming shortened V by 0 bases and J by 5 bases, and 12 bases separated the two germline ends. Germline V gives CDR1 SGHRS, CDR2 YFSETQ. The CDR3 has 14 residues. The CDR3 loop reads CASSLGGPGDEQYF. The CDR3 coding sequence is TGCGCCAGCAGCTTGGGGGGGCCAGGCGACGAGCAGTACTTC.

The chain joins TRBV6-6 to TRBJ2-2, with TRBD2 matching 10 bases. This CDR3 has 15 residues. J was trimmed by 4 bases and V by 6 bases; bases with no gene match: 5. From germline, CDR1 is MNHNY and CDR2 SVGAGI (reference sequence). The CDR3 loop reads CASSPGLASTGELFF. The CDR3, as DNA: TGTGCCAGCAGCCCGGGACTAGCGAGCACCGGGGAGCTGTTTTTT.

To note about this clone: The sample has other DNA sequences that encode this CDR3 too. J is TRBJ1-1 and V is TRBV7-9; D call uncertain. The V gene's germline CDR1 is SEHNR and CDR2 FQNEAQ (reference sequence). With 1 base removed from V and 4 bases from J, the gap between germline ends came to 7 bases. The CDR3 is 13 residues long. The CDR3 reads CASSLEGITEAFF. The CDR3 region has the DNA TGTGCCAGCAGCTTAGAGGGTATCACTGAAGCTTTCTTT.

The chain employs TRBV11-2 and TRBJ2-3; 8 nucleotides agree with TRBD2. The V and J ends lost 2 bases and 9 bases, in that order; junction bases with no gene match: 4. Germline V gives CDR1 SGHAT, CDR2 FQNNGV. There are 13 residues in the CDR3. The CDR3 region has the DNA TGTGCCAGCAGCTTAAGCGGGAGTGAGACGCAGTATTTT. This gives the protein CASSLSGSETQYF.

The gene calls are TRBV6-1 and TRBJ2-1, with D perhaps being TRBD1 or TRBD2 (6 bases each). V gave up 4 bases and J gave up 10 bases, with 29 bases separating them. The CDR3 loop spans 18 amino acids. CDR1 is MNHNS and CDR2 is SASEGT in the germline V gene. The CDR3 sequence is CASSGSVGGSGSDREQFF. In DNA, the CDR3 is TGTGCCAGCAGTGGATCGGTAGGGGGGAGCGGGTCAGACCGGGAGCAGTTCTTC.

Here the CDR3 DNA reads TGTGCCAGCAGCAGGAGCGGGAGGGCCAGCGAGCAGTACTTC. Protein product: CASSRSGRASEQYF. The chain links TRBV5-6 to TRBJ2-7; 10 nucleotides match TRBD2. V was clipped by 4 bases and J by 6 bases; unmatched bases: 7. CDR3 length equals 14 residues. Germline values: CDR1 SGHDT, CDR2 YYEEEE.

This chain joins TRBV28 and TRBJ2-1; 8 bases are shared with TRBD1. Germline CDR1 and CDR2: MDHEN and SYDVKM. This CDR3 is built from 15 residues. Trimming cost V 6 bases and J 5 bases; bases outside gene matches: 9. CDR3 protein: CASRSPGTGNNEQFF. CDR3 in DNA: TGTGCCAGCAGATCCCCCGGGACAGGCAACAATGAGCAGTTCTTC.

The chain has TRBV5-1 and TRBJ2-1; no firm D call. V was cut by 0 bases and J by 4 bases, with 5 bases left in between. Germline V gives CDR1 SGHRS, CDR2 YFSETQ. CDR3 length equals 13 residues. The CDR3: CASSLEVYNEQFF. CDR3 DNA sequence: TGCGCCAGCAGCTTGGAAGTTTACAATGAGCAGTTCTTC.